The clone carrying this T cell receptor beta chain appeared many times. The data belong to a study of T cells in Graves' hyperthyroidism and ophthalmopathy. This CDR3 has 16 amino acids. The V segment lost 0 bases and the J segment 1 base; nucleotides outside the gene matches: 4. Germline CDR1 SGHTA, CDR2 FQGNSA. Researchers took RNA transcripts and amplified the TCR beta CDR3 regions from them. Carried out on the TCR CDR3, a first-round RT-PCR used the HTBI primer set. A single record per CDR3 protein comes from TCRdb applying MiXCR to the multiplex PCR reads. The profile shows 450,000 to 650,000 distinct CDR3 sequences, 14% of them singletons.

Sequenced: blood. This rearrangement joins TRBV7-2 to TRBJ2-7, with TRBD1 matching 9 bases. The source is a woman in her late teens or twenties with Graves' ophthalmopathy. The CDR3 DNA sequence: TGTGCCAGCAGCTTAGCGGGGACAGGGCATTCCTACGAGCAGTACTTC. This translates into CASSLAGTGHSYEQYF.